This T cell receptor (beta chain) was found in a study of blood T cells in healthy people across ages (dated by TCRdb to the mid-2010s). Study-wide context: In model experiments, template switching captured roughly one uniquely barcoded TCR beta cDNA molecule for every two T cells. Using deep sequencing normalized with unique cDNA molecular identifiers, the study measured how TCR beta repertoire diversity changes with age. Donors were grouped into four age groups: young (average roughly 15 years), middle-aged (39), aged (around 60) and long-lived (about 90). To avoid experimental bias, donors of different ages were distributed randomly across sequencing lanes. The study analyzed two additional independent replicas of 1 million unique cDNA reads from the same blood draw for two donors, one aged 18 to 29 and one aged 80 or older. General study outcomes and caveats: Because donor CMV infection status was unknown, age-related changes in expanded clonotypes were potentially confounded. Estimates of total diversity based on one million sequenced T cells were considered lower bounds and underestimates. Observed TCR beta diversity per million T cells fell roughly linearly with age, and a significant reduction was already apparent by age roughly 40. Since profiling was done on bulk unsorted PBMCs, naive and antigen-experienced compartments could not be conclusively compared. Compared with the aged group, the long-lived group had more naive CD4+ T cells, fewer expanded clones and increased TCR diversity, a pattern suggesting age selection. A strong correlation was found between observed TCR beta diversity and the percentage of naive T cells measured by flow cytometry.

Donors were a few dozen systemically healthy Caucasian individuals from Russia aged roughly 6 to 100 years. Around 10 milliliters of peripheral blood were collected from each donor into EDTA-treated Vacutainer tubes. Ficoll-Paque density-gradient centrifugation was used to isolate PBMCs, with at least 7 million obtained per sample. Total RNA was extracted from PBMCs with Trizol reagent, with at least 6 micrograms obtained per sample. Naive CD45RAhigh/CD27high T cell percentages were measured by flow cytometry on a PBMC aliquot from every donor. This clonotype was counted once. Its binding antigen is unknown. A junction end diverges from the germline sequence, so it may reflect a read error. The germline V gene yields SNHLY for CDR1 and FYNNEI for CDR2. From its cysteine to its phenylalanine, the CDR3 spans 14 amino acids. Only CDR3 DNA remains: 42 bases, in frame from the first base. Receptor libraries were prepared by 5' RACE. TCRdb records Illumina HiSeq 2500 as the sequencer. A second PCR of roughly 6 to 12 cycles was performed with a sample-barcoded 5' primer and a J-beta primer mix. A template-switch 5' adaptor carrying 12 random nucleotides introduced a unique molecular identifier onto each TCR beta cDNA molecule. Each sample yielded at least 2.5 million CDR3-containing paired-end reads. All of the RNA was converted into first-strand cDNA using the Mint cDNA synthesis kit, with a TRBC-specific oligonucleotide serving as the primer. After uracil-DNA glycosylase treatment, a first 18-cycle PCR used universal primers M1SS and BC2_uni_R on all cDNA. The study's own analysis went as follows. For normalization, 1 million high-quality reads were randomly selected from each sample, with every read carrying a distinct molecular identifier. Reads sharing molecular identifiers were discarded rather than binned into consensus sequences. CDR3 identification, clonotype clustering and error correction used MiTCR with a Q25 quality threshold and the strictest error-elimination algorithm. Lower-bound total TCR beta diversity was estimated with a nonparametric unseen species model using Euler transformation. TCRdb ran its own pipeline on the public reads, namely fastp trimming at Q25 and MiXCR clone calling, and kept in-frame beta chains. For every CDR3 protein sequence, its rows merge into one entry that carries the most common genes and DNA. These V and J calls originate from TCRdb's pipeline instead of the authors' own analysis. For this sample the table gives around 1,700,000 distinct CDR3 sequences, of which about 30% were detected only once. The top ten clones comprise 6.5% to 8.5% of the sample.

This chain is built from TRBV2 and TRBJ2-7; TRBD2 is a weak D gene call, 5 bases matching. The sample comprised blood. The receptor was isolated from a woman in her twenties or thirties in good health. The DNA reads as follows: TGTGCCAGCAGGGAAGAGGGTGAGAGGAACGAGCAGTACTTC. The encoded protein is CASREEGERNEQYF.